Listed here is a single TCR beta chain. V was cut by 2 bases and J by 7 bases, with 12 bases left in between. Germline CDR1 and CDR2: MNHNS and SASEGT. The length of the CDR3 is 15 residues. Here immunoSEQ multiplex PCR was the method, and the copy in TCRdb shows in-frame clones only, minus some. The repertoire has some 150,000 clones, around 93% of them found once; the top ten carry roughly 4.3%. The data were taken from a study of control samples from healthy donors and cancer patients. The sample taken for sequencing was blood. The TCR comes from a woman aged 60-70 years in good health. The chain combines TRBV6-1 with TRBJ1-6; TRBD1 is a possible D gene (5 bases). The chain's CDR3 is CASSENGRGNSPLHF. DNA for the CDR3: TGTGCCAGCAGTGAAAATGGCCGGGGGAATTCACCCCTCCACTTT.